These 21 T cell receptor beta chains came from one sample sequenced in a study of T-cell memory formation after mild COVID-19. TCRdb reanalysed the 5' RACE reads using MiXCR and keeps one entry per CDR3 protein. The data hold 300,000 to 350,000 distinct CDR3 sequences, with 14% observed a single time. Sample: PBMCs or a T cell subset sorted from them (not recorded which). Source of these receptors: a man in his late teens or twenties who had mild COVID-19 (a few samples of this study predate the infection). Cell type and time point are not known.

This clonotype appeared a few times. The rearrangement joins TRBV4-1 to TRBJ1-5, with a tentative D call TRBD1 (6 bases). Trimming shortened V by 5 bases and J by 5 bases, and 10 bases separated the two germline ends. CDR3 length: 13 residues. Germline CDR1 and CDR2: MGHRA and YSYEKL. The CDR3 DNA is TGCGCCAGCAGCATTAACAGGGATCAGCCCCAGCATTTT. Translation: CASSINRDQPQHF.

The CDR3 DNA reads as TGTGCCTGGAGTACAGGGGCCGGGGAGTACTTC. It encodes CAWSTGAGEYF. The V and J genes are TRBV30 and TRBJ2-7; 7 bases map to TRBD1. The CDR3 loop spans 11 amino acids. Per the germline V gene, CDR1 is GTSNPN and CDR2 is SVGIG (reference sequence). V trimming: 2 bases; J trimming: 11 bases; junction bases outside the gene matches: 6.

CDR3 in amino acids: CASSQELGEHYQETQYF. The CDR3 DNA reads as TGTGCCAGCAGCCAAGAACTAGGGGAGCATTATCAAGAGACCCAGTACTTC. The chain recombines TRBV14 with TRBJ2-5, with D possibly being TRBD1 or TRBD2 (5 bases each). V was shortened by 0 bases and J by 2 bases, with 16 bases between the two germline ends. Per the germline V gene, CDR1 is SGHDN and CDR2 is FVKESK. The CDR3 runs 17 residues. The whole variable domain, remainder taken from reference TRBV14 and TRBJ2-5, is EAGVTQFPSHSVIEKGQTVTLRCDPISGHDNLYWYRRVMGKEIKFLLHFVKESKQDESGMPNNRFLAERTGGTYSTLKVQPAELEDSGVYFCASSQELGEHYQETQYFGPGTRLLVL.

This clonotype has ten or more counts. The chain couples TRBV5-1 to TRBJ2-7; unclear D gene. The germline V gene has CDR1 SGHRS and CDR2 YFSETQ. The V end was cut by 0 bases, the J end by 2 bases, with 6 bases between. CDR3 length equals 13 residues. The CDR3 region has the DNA TGCGCCAGCAGCTTGGGACACCCCTACGAGCAGTACTTC. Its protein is CASSLGHPYEQYF.

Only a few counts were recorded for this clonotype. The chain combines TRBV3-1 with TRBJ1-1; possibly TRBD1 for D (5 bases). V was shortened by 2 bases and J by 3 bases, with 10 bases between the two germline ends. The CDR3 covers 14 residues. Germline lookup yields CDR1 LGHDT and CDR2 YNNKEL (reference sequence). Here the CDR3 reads CASSQTGTDTEAFF. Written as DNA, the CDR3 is TGTGCCAGCAGCCAAACGGGGACGGACACTGAAGCTTTCTTT.

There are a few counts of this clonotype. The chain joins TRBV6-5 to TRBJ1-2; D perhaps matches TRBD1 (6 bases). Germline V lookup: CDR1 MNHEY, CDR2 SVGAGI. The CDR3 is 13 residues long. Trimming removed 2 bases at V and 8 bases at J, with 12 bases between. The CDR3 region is CASSYSTGNGYTF. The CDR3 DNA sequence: TGTGCCAGCAGTTACAGCACAGGGAACGGCTACACCTTC.

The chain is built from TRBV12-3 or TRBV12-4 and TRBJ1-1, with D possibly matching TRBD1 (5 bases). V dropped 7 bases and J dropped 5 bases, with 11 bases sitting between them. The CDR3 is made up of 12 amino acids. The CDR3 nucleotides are TGTGCCAGCACCCCTTGGGGGACTGAAGCTTTCTTT. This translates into CASTPWGTEAFF.

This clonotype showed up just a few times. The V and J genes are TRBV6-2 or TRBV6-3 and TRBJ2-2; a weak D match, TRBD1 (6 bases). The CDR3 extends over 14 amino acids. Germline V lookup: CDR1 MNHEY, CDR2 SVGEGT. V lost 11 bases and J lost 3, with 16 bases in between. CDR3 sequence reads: CAVRGVEDTGELFF. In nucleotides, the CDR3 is TGTGCCGTCAGGGGAGTGGAGGACACCGGGGAGCTGTTTTTT.

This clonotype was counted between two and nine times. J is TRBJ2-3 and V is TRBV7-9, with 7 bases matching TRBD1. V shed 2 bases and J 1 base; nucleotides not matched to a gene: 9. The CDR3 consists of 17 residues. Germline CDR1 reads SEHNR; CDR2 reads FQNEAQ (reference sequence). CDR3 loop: CASSLKYRGPGTDTQYF. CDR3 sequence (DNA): TGTGCCAGCAGCTTAAAATACAGGGGCCCTGGCACAGATACGCAGTATTTT.

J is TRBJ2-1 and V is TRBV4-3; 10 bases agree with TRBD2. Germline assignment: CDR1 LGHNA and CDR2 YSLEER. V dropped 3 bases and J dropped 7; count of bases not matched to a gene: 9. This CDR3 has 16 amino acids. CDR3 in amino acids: CASSQSGGAGVNEQFF. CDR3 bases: TGCGCCAGCAGCCAGAGCGGGGGGGCGGGGGTGAATGAGCAGTTCTTC.

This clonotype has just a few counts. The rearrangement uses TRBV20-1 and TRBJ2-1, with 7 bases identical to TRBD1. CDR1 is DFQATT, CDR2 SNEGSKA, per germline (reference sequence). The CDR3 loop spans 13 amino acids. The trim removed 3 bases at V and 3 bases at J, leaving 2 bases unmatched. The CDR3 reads CSARGTDYNEQFF. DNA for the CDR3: TGCAGTGCTAGGGGGACAGACTACAATGAGCAGTTCTTC.

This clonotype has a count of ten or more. The CDR3 protein is CSVEGQRALETQYF. CDR3 bases: TGCAGCGTTGAAGGACAACGGGCTTTGGAGACCCAGTACTTC. The chain carries TRBV29-1 and TRBJ2-5; no reliable D call. This CDR3 is built from 14 residues. Trimming stripped 1 base from V and 5 bases from J, with 14 bases between. Looked up from germline, CDR1 is SQVTM and CDR2 is ANQGSEA.

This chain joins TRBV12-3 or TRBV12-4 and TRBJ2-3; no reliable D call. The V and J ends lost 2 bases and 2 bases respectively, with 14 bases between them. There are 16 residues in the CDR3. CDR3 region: CASSLRPDPSTDTQYF. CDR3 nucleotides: TGTGCCAGCAGTTTACGCCCGGACCCTTCCACAGATACGCAGTATTTT.

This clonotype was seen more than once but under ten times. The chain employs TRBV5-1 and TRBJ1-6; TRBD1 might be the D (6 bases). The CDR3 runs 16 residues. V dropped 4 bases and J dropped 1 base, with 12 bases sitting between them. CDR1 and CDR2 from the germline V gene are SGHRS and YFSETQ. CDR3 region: CASSETGKSYNSPLHF. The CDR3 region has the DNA TGCGCCAGCAGCGAGACAGGCAAATCCTATAATTCACCCCTCCACTTT.

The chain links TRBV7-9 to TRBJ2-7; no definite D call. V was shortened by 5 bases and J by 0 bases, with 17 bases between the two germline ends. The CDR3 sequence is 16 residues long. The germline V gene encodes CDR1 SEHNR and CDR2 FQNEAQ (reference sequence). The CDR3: CASSPGPFERSYEQYV. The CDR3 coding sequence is TGTGCCAGCAGCCCCGGGCCCTTCGAGCGCTCCTACGAGCAGTACGTC.

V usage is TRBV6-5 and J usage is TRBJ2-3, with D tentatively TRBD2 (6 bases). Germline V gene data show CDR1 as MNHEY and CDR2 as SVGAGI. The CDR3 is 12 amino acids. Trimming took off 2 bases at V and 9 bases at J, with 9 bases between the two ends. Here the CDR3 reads CASSYVGGTQYF. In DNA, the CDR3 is TGTGCCAGCAGTTACGTGGGAGGCACGCAGTATTTT.

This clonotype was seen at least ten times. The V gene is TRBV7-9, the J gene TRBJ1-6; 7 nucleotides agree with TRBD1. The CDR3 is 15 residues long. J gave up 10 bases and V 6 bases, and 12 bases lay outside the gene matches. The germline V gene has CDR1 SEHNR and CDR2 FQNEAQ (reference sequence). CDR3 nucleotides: TGTGCCAGCAGAGAGGGGGCATTCGGGGAATCACCCCTCCACTTT. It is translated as CASREGAFGESPLHF.

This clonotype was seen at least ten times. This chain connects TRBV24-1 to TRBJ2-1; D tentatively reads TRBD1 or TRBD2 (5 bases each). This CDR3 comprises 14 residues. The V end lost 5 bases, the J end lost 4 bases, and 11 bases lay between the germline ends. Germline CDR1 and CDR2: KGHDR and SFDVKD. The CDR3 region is CATSVGEIYNEQFF. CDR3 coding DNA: TGTGCCACCAGTGTAGGGGAGATTTACAATGAGCAGTTCTTC.

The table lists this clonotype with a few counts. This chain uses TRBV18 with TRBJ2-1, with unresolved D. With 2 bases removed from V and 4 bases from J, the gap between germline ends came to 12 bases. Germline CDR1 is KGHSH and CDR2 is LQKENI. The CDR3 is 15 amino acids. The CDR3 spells CASSPSLAAYNEQFF. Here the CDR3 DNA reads TGTGCCAGCTCACCATCTTTAGCAGCGTACAATGAGCAGTTCTTC.

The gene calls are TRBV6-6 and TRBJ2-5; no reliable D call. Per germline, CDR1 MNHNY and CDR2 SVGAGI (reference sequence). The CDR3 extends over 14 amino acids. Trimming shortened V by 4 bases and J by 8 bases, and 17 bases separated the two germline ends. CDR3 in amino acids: CASSFSWVDRTQYF. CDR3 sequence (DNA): TGTGCCAGCAGTTTCAGTTGGGTGGATAGAACCCAGTACTTC.

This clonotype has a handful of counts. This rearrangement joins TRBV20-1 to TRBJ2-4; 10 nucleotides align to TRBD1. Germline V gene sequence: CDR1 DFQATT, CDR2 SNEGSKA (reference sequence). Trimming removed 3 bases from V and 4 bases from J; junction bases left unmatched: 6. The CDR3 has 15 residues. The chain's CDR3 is CSARYPGQGKNIQYF. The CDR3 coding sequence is TGCAGTGCTAGGTACCCGGGACAGGGGAAAAACATTCAGTACTTC.